These 3 T cell receptor beta chains were sequenced from one sample in a study of graft-versus-host responses after intestinal transplantation. The table came from immunoSEQ multiplex PCR; TCRdb's copy has only in-frame clones and leaves some out. The repertoire holds just under 90,000 clones, with less than 90% as singletons. Antigens of these TCRs are unknown. The material was unstimulated CD8+ T cells sorted from spleen or lymph node cells, obtained before intestinal transplant. Every receptor here comes from a human donor who received an intestinal transplant.

This clone came up once. The rearrangement links TRBV11-2 to TRBJ2-1; 11 bases align to TRBD2. Losses at the gene ends were 3 bases for V and 8 bases for J; bases not matched to a gene: 15. The CDR3 loop spans 18 amino acids. CDR1 and CDR2 (germline): SGHAT, FQNNGV. The CDR3 DNA sequence: TGTGCCAGCAGCTTTCTTAGGACTAGCGGGCCTCTCACGGATGAGCAGTTCTTC. Translating it yields CASSFLRTSGPLTDEQFF.

This chain connects TRBV19 to TRBJ2-4; D possibly matches TRBD1 or TRBD2 (5 bases each). Germline CDR1 LNHDA, CDR2 SQIVND (reference sequence). V was cut by 6 bases and J by 2 bases, with 17 bases left in between. This CDR3 is 16 amino acids long. The CDR3, as DNA: TGTGCCAGTAGCCGGCTCGGGGCCATCACCAAAAACATTCAGTACTTC. It specifies CASSRLGAITKNIQYF.

The chain joins TRBV18 to TRBJ2-2, with 8 bases lining up with TRBD2. The CDR3 covers 16 residues. Germline loops: CDR1 KGHSH, CDR2 LQKENI. V lost 3 bases, J lost 4 bases, and 7 bases stayed unmatched. CDR3: CASSPPREGGTGELFF. The DNA for the CDR3 is TGTGCCAGCTCACCCCCCCGGGAGGGGGGCACCGGGGAGCTGTTTTTT.